This TCR beta chain was identified during a study of OX40 agonist ivuxolimab in advanced cancers. For the study at large: A diagnosis of hepatocellular carcinoma, melanoma, renal cell or head and neck cancer was present in dose-escalation patients. Study results and caveats: CD8+ T cells showed, on average, more clonal expansion than CD4+ cells. CD4+ and CD8+ blood T cells expanded clonally by week 6 at 0.1 to 3.0 mg/kg.

The V gene's germline CDR1 is SGHNT and CDR2 YENEEA. The CDR3 covers 18 residues. Trimming took 5 bases from V and 1 from J; bases not matched to a gene: 8. The assay was immunoSEQ multiplex PCR, and TCRdb's table has in-frame clones only and misses some. The table includes about 18,000 clones, about 89% detected once. Points on this clone: The antigen is not known.

Sequencing used CD4+ or CD8+ T cells sorted from blood, obtained in a trial of the OX40 agonist ivuxolimab. This chain links TRBV11-3 with TRBJ2-2; 12 bases fit TRBD2. This TCR derives from an adult with an advanced solid tumor such as melanoma, head and neck, liver or kidney cancer. The CDR3 spells CASSLTLAGGENTGELFF. The CDR3, as DNA: TGTGCCAGCAGCCTAACACTAGCGGGAGGAGAGAACACCGGGGAGCTGTTTTTT.